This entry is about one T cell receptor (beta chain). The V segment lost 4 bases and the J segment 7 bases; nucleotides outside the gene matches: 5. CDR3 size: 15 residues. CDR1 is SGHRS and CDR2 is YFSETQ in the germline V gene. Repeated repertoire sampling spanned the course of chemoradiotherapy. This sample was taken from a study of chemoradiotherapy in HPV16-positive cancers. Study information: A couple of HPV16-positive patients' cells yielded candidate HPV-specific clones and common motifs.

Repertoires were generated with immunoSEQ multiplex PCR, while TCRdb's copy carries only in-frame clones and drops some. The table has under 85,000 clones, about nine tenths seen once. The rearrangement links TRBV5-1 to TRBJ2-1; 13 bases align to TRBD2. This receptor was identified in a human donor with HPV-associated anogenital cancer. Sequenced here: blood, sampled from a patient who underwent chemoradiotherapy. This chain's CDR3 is CASSTRLAGGNEQFF. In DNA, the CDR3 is TGCGCCAGCAGCACGCGACTAGCGGGAGGTAATGAGCAGTTCTTC.